These 27 T cell receptor beta chains were all obtained from the same sample, sequenced in a study of blood T cell repertoires in COVID-19. TCRdb keeps only in-frame clones here, not all; method: immunoSEQ multiplex PCR. The data contain over 90,000 clones, more than 75% of them seen just once; the ten biggest clones take up just under 20%. Sequencing input: peripheral blood. Receptors originate from a human donor in a cohort sampled during active COVID-19.

Here the CDR3 DNA reads TGTGCCAGCAGCGCAGGGACTTTTCGGGGCACAGATACGCAGTATTTT. Amino acids: CASSAGTFRGTDTQYF. V and J are TRBV7-2 and TRBJ2-3; maybe TRBD2 (6 bases). The CDR3 covers 16 residues. Trimming removed 5 bases at V and 1 base at J, with 16 bases between. Germline V gene lookup returns CDR1 SGHTA and CDR2 FQGNSA.

V gene TRBV6-5 combines with J gene TRBJ2-1; 8 bases agree with TRBD2. The J segment lost 5 bases and the V segment lost 11 bases, leaving 8 bases of the junction unmatched. CDR1 and CDR2 from the germline V gene are MNHEY and SVGAGI. The CDR3 loop spans 13 amino acids. CDR3 DNA sequence: TGTGCCGGCATCCAAGCGGGAGACAATGAGCAGTTCTTC. Translated: CAGIQAGDNEQFF.

The genes are TRBV6-6 and TRBJ2-5; TRBD2 aligns across 11 bases. This CDR3 has 16 amino acids. V gave up 6 bases and J gave up 2 bases; unmatched junction bases: 8. CDR1 MNHNY and CDR2 SVGAGI come from the germline V gene (reference sequence). CDR3 bases: TGTGCCAGCAGCAGGGGGGTAGCGGGAGGGCAAGAGACCCAGTACTTC. Its translation is CASSRGVAGGQETQYF.

This chain connects TRBV5-1 to TRBJ1-5; D is ambiguous. Trimming removed 4 bases at V and 4 bases at J, with 9 bases between. This CDR3 is 13 amino acids long. Germline V CDR1 and CDR2: SGHRS, YFSETQ. This CDR3 is CASSTDTNQPQHF. CDR3 coding DNA: TGCGCCAGCAGCACCGACACTAATCAGCCCCAGCATTTT. The full variable domain, with the rest looked up from reference TRBV5-1 and TRBJ1-5, is KAGVTQTPRYLIKTRGQQVTLSCSPISGHRSVSWYQQTPGQGLQFLFEYFSETQRNKGNFPGRFSGRQFSNSRSEMNVSTLELGDSALYLCASSTDTNQPQHFGDGTRLSIL.

The V and J genes are TRBV5-1 and TRBJ2-5; D remains ambiguous. Trimming stripped 0 bases from V and 1 base from J, with 4 bases between. Germline values: CDR1 SGHRS, CDR2 YFSETQ. The CDR3 runs to 13 residues. Here the CDR3 reads CASSLAIQETQYF. The CDR3 coding sequence is TGCGCCAGCAGCTTGGCCATCCAAGAGACCCAGTACTTC. The entire variable domain, with the rest obtained from reference TRBV5-1 and TRBJ2-5, is as follows: KAGVTQTPRYLIKTRGQQVTLSCSPISGHRSVSWYQQTPGQGLQFLFEYFSETQRNKGNFPGRFSGRQFSNSRSEMNVSTLELGDSALYLCASSLAIQETQYFGPGTRLLVL.

The V call is TRBV7-2, the J call TRBJ2-1; D may be TRBD1 (5 bases). The CDR3 extends over 13 amino acids. Germline-derived CDR1 and CDR2 are SGHTA and FQGNSA. Trimming pared 3 bases from V and 9 bases from J, leaving 12 bases between. In nucleotides, the CDR3 is TGTGCCAGCAGCTTTACGACAGTGGGTGAGCAGTTCTTC. Amino acid sequence: CASSFTTVGEQFF.

This clone was counted once. The chain uses TRBV1 and TRBJ1-5. TRBV1 is listed as a pseudogene. The length of the CDR3 is 20 residues. The CDR3 is CTSSQEDPGDSSSNNQPQHF. As DNA, the CDR3 is TGCACCAGCAGCCAAGAAGACCCTGGGGACTCTTCCTCAAACAATCAGCCCCAGCATTTT.

CDR3 in amino acids: CASSSGLAGPRVTGELFF. CDR3 sequence (DNA): TGTGCCAGCAGCTCCGGACTAGCGGGTCCTCGAGTCACCGGGGAGCTGTTTTTT. This rearrangement joins TRBV7-3 to TRBJ2-2; 11 bases map to TRBD2. Unmatched junction bases numbered 11, after V lost 4 bases and J lost 4 bases. This CDR3 spans 18 amino acids. Germline assignment: CDR1 SGHTA and CDR2 FQGTGA.

The DNA for the CDR3 is TGTGCCACCAGTGATAGGACAGGGGACGGCTACACCTTC. Encoded protein: CATSDRTGDGYTF. The V gene is TRBV24-1, the J gene TRBJ1-2; the match to TRBD1 covers 9 bases. The CDR3 spans 13 residues. The V segment lost 3 bases and the J segment 8 bases; nucleotides outside the gene matches: 3. Germline V gene lookup returns CDR1 KGHDR and CDR2 SFDVKD.

The genes are TRBV5-1 and TRBJ2-5; D call uncertain. The germline CDR1 and CDR2 sequences are SGHRS and YFSETQ. CDR3 size: 13 residues. V was clipped by 2 bases and J by 5 bases, with 10 bases between them. The CDR3 sequence: CASSFGRVETQYF. CDR3 nucleotide sequence: TGCGCCAGCAGCTTTGGGCGTGTTGAGACCCAGTACTTC.

V is TRBV6-5 and J is TRBJ1-4; D remains unclear. V was trimmed by 0 bases and J by 7 bases, leaving 12 bases between them. Germline V gives CDR1 MNHEY, CDR2 SVGAGI. This CDR3 spans 15 amino acids. The CDR3 region is CASSYSSPTTEKLFF. In DNA, the CDR3 is TGTGCCAGCAGTTACTCTTCCCCTACCACTGAAAAACTGTTTTTT.

V and J are TRBV4-3 and TRBJ2-7; D remains unclear. Per germline, CDR1 LGHNA and CDR2 YSLEER. CDR3 length: 14 residues. Between the trimmed V and J ends, which lost 1 base and 1 base, there was a span of 8 bases. CDR3 protein: CASSQGPRSYEQYF. DNA of the CDR3: TGCGCCAGCAGCCAAGGGCCCCGATCCTACGAGCAGTACTTC.

In its sample, this clone was seen a few times. The chain is built from TRBV5-1 and TRBJ1-6; 8 bases agree with TRBD1. V dropped 0 bases and J dropped 7; count of bases not matched to a gene: 0. This CDR3 region has 14 residues. Germline values: CDR1 SGHRS, CDR2 YFSETQ. The DNA of the CDR3 is TGCGCCAGCAGCTTGGGACAGGGGAATTCACCCCTCCACTTT. It specifies CASSLGQGNSPLHF.

The chain carries TRBV5-1 and TRBJ1-5; a weak D match, TRBD1 (6 bases). CDR1 and CDR2 (germline): SGHRS, YFSETQ. Deletions cut 0 bases from V and 2 bases from J, with 15 bases between. The CDR3 runs to 17 residues. The CDR3 sequence: CASSLDPQGLGNQPQHF. The CDR3, as DNA: TGCGCCAGCAGCTTGGACCCACAGGGCCTTGGCAATCAGCCCCAGCATTTT. Drawing the rest from reference TRBV5-1 and TRBJ1-5, the complete variable domain is KAGVTQTPRYLIKTRGQQVTLSCSPISGHRSVSWYQQTPGQGLQFLFEYFSETQRNKGNFPGRFSGRQFSNSRSEMNVSTLELGDSALYLCASSLDPQGLGNQPQHFGDGTRLSIL.

This rearrangement joins TRBV5-4 to TRBJ2-3, with 13 nucleotides matching TRBD2. This CDR3 is 16 amino acids long. Germline lookup yields CDR1 SGHNT and CDR2 YYREEE (reference sequence). V trimming: 1 base; J trimming: 5 bases; junction bases outside the gene matches: 4. The CDR3 region is CASSLTSGRAVDTQYF. CDR3 nucleotide sequence: TGTGCCAGCAGCTTGACTAGCGGGAGGGCAGTAGATACGCAGTATTTT.

The rearrangement uses TRBV5-4 and TRBJ1-1; 10 positions agree with TRBD1. Germline loops: CDR1 SGHNT, CDR2 YYREEE (reference sequence). The CDR3 is made up of 16 amino acids. Trimming took 4 bases from V and 0 from J; bases not matched to a gene: 6. The CDR3: CASSLMGQGMNTEAFF. The CDR3 DNA reads TGTGCCAGCAGCCTCATGGGACAGGGGATGAACACTGAAGCTTTCTTT.

V is TRBV10-1 and J is TRBJ1-1; 7 positions match TRBD1. The CDR3 has 13 amino acids. With V trimmed by 6 bases and J by 3 bases, 4 bases remained unmatched. Germline V gene data show CDR1 as WNHNN and CDR2 as SYGVQD (reference sequence). The CDR3 DNA is TGCGCCAGCAGGCGAACAGGGGACACTGAAGCTTTCTTT. It translates to CASRRTGDTEAFF.

This chain links TRBV6-5 with TRBJ1-3; a possible D gene is TRBD1 (5 bases). Per germline, CDR1 MNHEY and CDR2 SVGAGI. The length of the CDR3 is 16 residues. V shed 2 bases and J shed 1 base, with 12 bases lying between them. The CDR3 region has the DNA TGTGCCAGCAGTTACCTTACAACAGGTTCTGGAAACACCATATATTTT. Translating it yields CASSYLTTGSGNTIYF.

J is TRBJ1-4 and V is TRBV7-9; D is undetermined. The CDR3 is 14 residues long. Trimming took 3 bases from V and 3 from J, leaving 8 bases between them. Germline loops: CDR1 SEHNR, CDR2 FQNEAQ (reference sequence). Written as DNA, the CDR3 is TGTGCCAGCAGCTTGTCCGGGTCTAATGAAAAACTGTTTTTT. This encodes CASSLSGSNEKLFF.

V gene TRBV4-3 combines with J gene TRBJ1-1; TRBD1 might be the D (5 bases). The CDR3 extends over 15 amino acids. Trimming removed 4 bases from V and 1 base from J, with 13 bases in between. CDR1 is LGHNA, CDR2 YSLEER, per germline. The CDR3 reads CASSPGGGGNTEAFF. In nucleotides, the CDR3 is TGCGCCAGCAGCCCCGGGGGTGGGGGGAACACTGAAGCTTTCTTT.

In nucleotides, the CDR3 is TGTGCCAGTAGAGGGGTTCTGAGCACTGAAGCTTTCTTT. It encodes CASRGVLSTEAFF. V gene TRBV19 combines with J gene TRBJ1-1; possible D gene TRBD1, 5 bases. The V and J ends lost 6 bases and 4 bases respectively, with 12 bases between them. This CDR3 is 13 amino acids long. Germline-derived CDR1 and CDR2 are LNHDA and SQIVND (reference sequence).

The rearrangement uses TRBV7-2 and TRBJ2-7, with D perhaps TRBD1 (6 bases). The CDR3 sequence is 13 residues long. Germline V gene data show CDR1 as SGHTA and CDR2 as FQGNSA. V dropped 4 bases and J dropped 3 bases, with 10 bases sitting between them. Here the CDR3 DNA reads TGTGCCAGCAGCTGGACAGCGATCTACGAGCAGTACTTC. This encodes CASSWTAIYEQYF. The full variable domain, with the rest looked up from reference TRBV7-2 and TRBJ2-7, is GAGVSQSPSNKVTEKGKDVELRCDPISGHTALYWYRQSLGQGLEFLIYFQGNSAPDKSGLPSDRFSAERTGGSVSTLTIQRTQQEDSAVYLCASSWTAIYEQYFGPGTRLTVT.

J is TRBJ1-1 and V is TRBV20-1; perhaps TRBD1 as D (5 bases). This CDR3 has 15 amino acids. Per the germline V gene, CDR1 is DFQATT and CDR2 is SNEGSKA (reference sequence). V lost 3 bases to trimming and J lost 0 bases, with 14 bases between them. The CDR3 bases are TGCAGTGCTAGTTTCCCGGGACTGCTGAACACTGAAGCTTTCTTT. Protein product: CSASFPGLLNTEAFF.

The chain employs TRBV28 and TRBJ2-7; the D gene is possibly TRBD1 (6 bases). Germline V gene data show CDR1 as MDHEN and CDR2 as SYDVKM. V dropped 3 bases and J dropped 2 bases, with 17 bases sitting between them. The CDR3 sequence is 16 residues long. The DNA for the CDR3 is TGTGCCAGCAGTTTCCAGGGGAAGCTGAGGACCTACGAGCAGTACTTC. Translating gives CASSFQGKLRTYEQYF.

The V call is TRBV20-1, the J call TRBJ2-7, with D tentatively TRBD2 (5 bases). Trimming took off 5 bases at V and 4 bases at J, with 9 bases between the two ends. Germline V CDR1 and CDR2: DFQATT, SNEGSKA (reference sequence). The CDR3 consists of 11 residues. CDR3 bases: TGCAGTGCTCCAACGGGGTACGAGCAGTACTTC. Translation gives CSAPTGYEQYF.

Here the CDR3 reads CASNTRGSFSLAGELFF. For the CDR3, the DNA is TGTGCCAGCAACACAAGGGGCAGTTTTAGTCTCGCCGGGGAGCTGTTTTTT. This rearrangement joins TRBV7-9 to TRBJ2-2, with D possibly matching TRBD1 (5 bases). There are 17 residues in the CDR3. Germline V gives CDR1 SEHNR, CDR2 FQNEAQ (reference sequence). V lost 7 bases and J 6 bases, leaving 24 bases between the germline ends.

V is TRBV20-1 and J is TRBJ2-5, with a possible D match to TRBD2 (6 bases). Germline CDR1 DFQATT, CDR2 SNEGSKA (reference sequence). Between the trimmed V and J ends, which lost 3 bases and 4 bases, there was a span of 6 bases. The CDR3 totals 11 residues. For the CDR3, the DNA is TGCAGTGCTAGGGGGGGAGAGACCCAGTACTTC. The encoded protein is CSARGGETQYF.